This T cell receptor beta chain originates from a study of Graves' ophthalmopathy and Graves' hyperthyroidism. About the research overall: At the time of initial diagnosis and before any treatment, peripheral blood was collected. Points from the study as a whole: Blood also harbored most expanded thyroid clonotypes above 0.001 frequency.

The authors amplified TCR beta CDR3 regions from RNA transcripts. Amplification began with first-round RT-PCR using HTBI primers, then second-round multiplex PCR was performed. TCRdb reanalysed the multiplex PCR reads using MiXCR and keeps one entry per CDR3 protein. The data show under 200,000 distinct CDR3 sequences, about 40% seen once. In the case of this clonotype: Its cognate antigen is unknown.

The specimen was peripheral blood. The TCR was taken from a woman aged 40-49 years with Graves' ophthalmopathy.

The CDR3 protein is CASRPGTGIDGYTF. Written as DNA, the CDR3 is TGTGCCAGCAGGCCCGGGACAGGAATTGACGGCTACACCTTC. The V call is TRBV12-3 or TRBV12-4, the J call TRBJ1-2, with TRBD1 matching 8 bases. The CDR3 is 14 residues long. V trimming: 6 bases; J trimming: 8 bases; junction bases outside the gene matches: 11.